One and the same sample provided the 16 T cell receptor beta chains below, sequenced in a study of blood T cell repertoires in COVID-19. The repertoire was sequenced with immunoSEQ multiplex PCR; TCRdb's copy has only in-frame clones and lacks some. The sample gives about 270,000 clones, 80% to 90% of which show up once; over 9.5% is in the top ten. The source material was peripheral blood. The source is a woman aged 25 to 45 with COVID-19, enrolled during active disease.

The chain carries TRBV4-1 and TRBJ1-4; a weak D match, TRBD1 (6 bases). Germline V gives CDR1 MGHRA, CDR2 YSYEKL. With 1 base removed from V and 7 bases from J, the gap between germline ends came to 19 bases. CDR3 length: 17 amino acids. The CDR3 sequence is CASSQGGLHLIGEKLFF. As DNA, the CDR3 is TGCGCCAGCAGCCAAGGGGGGCTACACTTAATAGGTGAAAAACTGTTTTTT.

This chain uses TRBV28 with TRBJ1-5; 11 bases are a match to TRBD1. Unmatched junction bases numbered 11, after V lost 3 bases and J lost 10 bases. The CDR3 is 16 amino acids. The germline CDR1 and CDR2 sequences are MDHEN and SYDVKM. The CDR3 DNA is TGTGCCAGCAGTTTGGAGGGACAGGGGGGTTCTCGTCCCCAGCATTTT. Translating it yields CASSLEGQGGSRPQHF.

This chain joins TRBV5-1 and TRBJ2-1, with D possibly matching TRBD2 (5 bases). The CDR3 consists of 16 residues. The ends were cut back, 5 bases at V and 6 bases at J, with 21 bases in the middle. From germline, CDR1 is SGHRS and CDR2 YFSETQ. CDR3 residues: CASRRRHGEVGNEQFF. DNA for the CDR3: TGCGCCAGCAGGCGACGGCACGGGGAAGTGGGCAATGAGCAGTTCTTC.

The CDR3 coding sequence is TGTGCCAGCAGTGAATATTCTCAGTTCTTC. Protein product: CASSEYSQFF. This chain connects TRBV6-1 to TRBJ2-1; D gene uncertain. CDR1 is MNHNS, CDR2 SASEGT, per germline. V was clipped by 2 bases and J by 13 bases, with 6 bases between them. CDR3 size: 10 residues.

The rearrangement links TRBV29-1 to TRBJ2-1; a possible D gene is TRBD1 (5 bases). This CDR3 spans 14 amino acids. Germline loops: CDR1 SQVTM, CDR2 ANQGSEA. Trimming removed 4 bases at V and 5 bases at J, with 15 bases between. CDR3 amino acids: CSVGYLGLNNEQFF. In nucleotides, the CDR3 is TGCAGCGTTGGCTATTTGGGGCTTAACAATGAGCAGTTCTTC.

The gene calls are TRBV18 and TRBJ1-5; weak D call: TRBD1 (6 bases). CDR1 is KGHSH, CDR2 LQKENI, per germline. V dropped 4 bases and J dropped 3 bases, with 13 bases sitting between them. The CDR3 runs 15 residues. The CDR3 bases are TGTGCCAGCTCACAACTGGACAGTCCCAATCAGCCCCAGCATTTT. Its translation: CASSQLDSPNQPQHF.

The table lists this clone with a count of one. The rearrangement joins TRBV2 to TRBJ2-1; TRBD2 aligns across 8 bases. Germline CDR1 is SNHLY and CDR2 is FYNNEI. Unmatched junction bases numbered 8, after V lost 8 bases and J lost 2 bases. The CDR3 consists of 15 residues. CDR3 nucleotide sequence: TGTGCCAGCGGGAAAGGTAGCGGGGCCTACAATGAGCAGTTCTTC. Translation gives CASGKGSGAYNEQFF.

This clone has more than one count but fewer than ten. CDR3 sequence reads: CSASLGWGMNTEAFF. In nucleotides, the CDR3 is TGCAGTGCTAGTTTAGGGTGGGGCATGAACACTGAAGCTTTCTTT. V and J are TRBV20-1 and TRBJ1-1; tentative D call: TRBD1 (5 bases). Per germline, CDR1 DFQATT and CDR2 SNEGSKA (reference sequence). Trimming pared 3 bases from V and 0 bases from J, leaving 14 bases between. The CDR3 totals 15 residues.

The rearrangement uses TRBV7-9 and TRBJ2-3; D is perhaps TRBD2 (7 bases). Trimming took 1 base from V and 4 from J, leaving 18 bases between them. The CDR3 sequence is 17 residues long. The germline V gene encodes CDR1 SEHNR and CDR2 FQNEAQ (reference sequence). CDR3 nucleotide sequence: TGTGCCAGCAGCTTAGTGGCGGGGGCCTTCGGGGCAGATACGCAGTATTTT. Translated, it gives CASSLVAGAFGADTQYF.

Only one count was recorded for this clone. This chain links TRBV18 with TRBJ2-7; 8 nucleotides match TRBD1. The CDR3 length is 15 residues. The germline gives CDR1 KGHSH, CDR2 LQKENI. Germline trimming cut 5 bases from V and 3 bases from J; bases unmatched to any gene: 9. The CDR3 nucleotides read TGTGCCAGCTCATCCGGGACAGGAATACTCTACGAGCAGTACTTC. Translation gives CASSSGTGILYEQYF. The full variable domain, with the rest looked up from reference TRBV18 and TRBJ2-7, is NAGVMQNPRHLVRRRGQEARLRCSPMKGHSHVYWYRQLPEEGLKFMVYLQKENIIDESGMPKERFSAEFPKEGPSILRIQQVVRGDSAAYFCASSSGTGILYEQYFGPGTRLTVT.

The chain joins TRBV11-2 to TRBJ2-1; D remains unclear. The ends were cut back, 1 base at V and 1 base at J, with 14 bases in the middle. The CDR3 is 17 amino acids. The germline V gene encodes CDR1 SGHAT and CDR2 FQNNGV. CDR3 sequence reads: CASSLGVAEWSYNEQFF. In nucleotides, the CDR3 is TGTGCCAGCAGCTTAGGTGTTGCGGAGTGGTCCTACAATGAGCAGTTCTTC.

This clone was picked up one time. The chain employs TRBV27 and TRBJ2-3; tentatively, D is TRBD2 (6 bases). V shed 6 bases and J shed 1 base, with 14 bases lying between them. This CDR3 contains 15 residues. Germline CDR1 and CDR2: MNHEY and SMNVEV (reference sequence). Here the CDR3 reads CASSPGDSGTDTQYF. Written as DNA, the CDR3 is TGTGCCAGCAGCCCGGGAGATAGCGGCACAGATACGCAGTATTTT.

The CDR3 bases are TGTGCCAGCAGCTCGCGACAGGGATCGACTAATGAAAAACTGTTTTTT. Encoded protein: CASSSRQGSTNEKLFF. V usage is TRBV5-4 and J usage is TRBJ1-4; 7 nucleotides agree with TRBD1. From germline, CDR1 is SGHNT and CDR2 YYREEE (reference sequence). The CDR3 loop spans 16 amino acids. Trimming cost V 3 bases and J 2 bases; bases outside gene matches: 7.

This chain connects TRBV4-1 to TRBJ2-7; D is possibly TRBD2 (6 bases). This CDR3 is 18 amino acids long. V lost 0 bases, J lost 2 bases, and 20 bases lay in between. The germline V gene has CDR1 MGHRA and CDR2 YSYEKL. In DNA, the CDR3 is TGCGCCAGCAGCCAAGAAGGATCCGGTGAGGGACTCCCCTACGAGCAGTACTTC. Residues: CASSQEGSGEGLPYEQYF.

The chain links TRBV5-8 to TRBJ2-7; 7 bases align to TRBD1. Germline CDR1 SGHTS, CDR2 YDEGEE. V shed 0 bases, J shed 2 bases, and the junction held 5 bases outside the gene matches. The CDR3 covers 15 residues. The CDR3 loop is CASSLARGTAYEQYF. DNA for the CDR3: TGTGCCAGCAGCTTGGCCAGAGGGACAGCCTACGAGCAGTACTTC.

CDR3 DNA sequence: TGTGCCAGTAGTATAGATGGCGGGGGGGCGACAGATACGCAGTATTTT. It is translated as CASSIDGGGATDTQYF. The chain couples TRBV19 to TRBJ2-3; 9 bases map to TRBD2. Germline CDR1 and CDR2: LNHDA and SQIVND (reference sequence). The CDR3 is made up of 16 amino acids. After removal of 0 bases from V and 3 bases from J, the junction contained 4 bases not matched to a gene.